These 27 T cell receptor beta chains were sequenced from one sample in a study of cytomegalovirus exposure and HLA in healthy donors. A multiplex PCR was run with 60 Vbeta primers and 13 Jbeta primers. Method: immunoSEQ multiplex PCR; TCRdb's copy keeps in-frame clones and lacks some. This table has some 150,000 clones, 75% to 85% appearing once. The sequenced material came from PBMCs. These receptors were taken from a man younger than 45 in good health and CMV-seronegative.

Comments on this clone: This likely comes from a read error, as the CDR3 has no conserved phenylalanine or tryptophan at its end. The V and J genes are TRBV4-2 and TRBJ2-7; 15 bases line up with TRBD2. The CDR3 totals 18 residues. The germline gives CDR1 LGHNA, CDR2 YNFKEQ. The V segment lost 0 bases and the J segment 2 bases; nucleotides outside the gene matches: 5. In DNA, the CDR3 is TGTGCCAGCAGCCAAGACGGACTAGCGGGAGGGCCGACCTACGAGCAGTACCTC. Its translation is CASSQDGLAGGPTYEQYL.

This clone showed up just a few times. V is TRBV19 and J is TRBJ2-5; 9 bases line up with TRBD1. The J call is in doubt because the DNA end fits TRBJ2-7 better. Germline CDR1 is LNHDA and CDR2 is SQIVND (reference sequence). This CDR3 contains 14 residues. CDR3 protein: CATRDRAGSYEQYF. The CDR3 DNA is TGTGCCACCCGGGACAGGGCGGGATCCTACGAGCAGTACTTC.

This chain joins TRBV6-1 and TRBJ2-7, with TRBD2 matching over 7 bases. The CDR3 covers 14 residues. Germline V gives CDR1 MNHNS, CDR2 SASEGT. Trimming at V came to 11 bases and at J to 7 bases, leaving 17 bases not matched to a gene. As DNA, the CDR3 is TGTGCCGGGGCCTTAGCGGGTGAGACTATGGAGCAGTACTTC. Protein: CAGALAGETMEQYF.

V gene TRBV5-6 combines with J gene TRBJ1-1; D remains ambiguous. CDR3 length equals 15 residues. Germline V gene lookup returns CDR1 SGHDT and CDR2 YYEEEE. V was shortened by 4 bases and J by 0 bases, with 13 bases between the two germline ends. The CDR3, as DNA: TGTGCCAGCAGCCCCACGGGGAGCCTGAACACTGAAGCTTTCTTT. This sequence encodes CASSPTGSLNTEAFF. Drawing the rest from reference TRBV5-6 and TRBJ1-1, the complete variable domain is DAGVTQSPTHLIKTRGQQVTLRCSPKSGHDTVSWYQQALGQGPQFIFQYYEEEERQRGNFPDRFSGHQFPNYSSELNVNALLLGDSALYLCASSPTGSLNTEAFFGQGTRLTVV.

V and J are TRBV25-1 and TRBJ2-1, with 8 positions matching TRBD1. With V trimmed by 2 bases and J by 7 bases, 7 bases remained unmatched. The CDR3 extends over 15 amino acids. The germline gives CDR1 MGHDK, CDR2 SYGVNS. The CDR3 DNA reads as TGTGCCAGCAGTGAACCCTCCAGGGGGCTGAATGAGCAGTTCTTC. Its translation is CASSEPSRGLNEQFF.

The chain links TRBV7-3 to TRBJ1-1; possibly TRBD1 for D (5 bases). This CDR3 region has 15 residues. Germline values: CDR1 SGHTA, CDR2 FQGTGA. V shed 6 bases and J shed 4 bases, with 18 bases lying between them. CDR3 protein: CASRLGVGPGTEAFF. CDR3 bases: TGTGCCAGCAGGTTAGGGGTGGGGCCTGGCACTGAAGCTTTCTTT.

Concerning this clone: One junction end does not reproduce the germline sequence, and a read error may be involved. Other nucleotide sequences in the sample specify the same CDR3. The V call is TRBV6-6, the J call TRBJ2-5; 9 nucleotides match TRBD1. CDR3 size: 15 residues. CDR1 is MNHNY, CDR2 SVGAGI, per germline (reference sequence). CDR3 DNA sequence: TGTGCCAGTAGTTTTGACAGGGGGATCCAAGAGACCCAGTACTTC. Encoded protein: CASSFDRGIQETQYF.

V usage is TRBV6-6 and J usage is TRBJ1-1; D is unresolved. The germline V gene encodes CDR1 MNHNY and CDR2 SVGAGI (reference sequence). CDR3 length: 13 residues. Trimming left V 0 bases short and J 5 bases short, with 7 bases between. The CDR3 is CASSYSYGTEAFF. CDR3 bases: TGTGCCAGCAGTTACTCGTACGGGACTGAAGCTTTCTTT.

The chain employs TRBV2 and TRBJ1-5, with D perhaps matching TRBD1 (6 bases). This CDR3 region has 14 residues. The germline V and J ends were trimmed by 2 bases and 8 bases, with 13 bases remaining between them. The germline V gene encodes CDR1 SNHLY and CDR2 FYNNEI. Here the CDR3 reads CASSETGPPEPQHF. CDR3 sequence (DNA): TGTGCCAGCAGTGAAACAGGGCCCCCAGAGCCCCAGCATTTT.

The chain employs TRBV18 and TRBJ2-7, with D possibly matching TRBD2 (5 bases). CDR1 and CDR2 from the germline V gene are KGHSH and LQKENI. This CDR3 has 14 amino acids. V was shortened by 3 bases and J by 3 bases, with 12 bases between the two germline ends. The CDR3 DNA reads TGTGCCAGCTCACCGCTCCCCGGGGTCTACGAGCAGTACTTC. Translation: CASSPLPGVYEQYF. The complete variable domain, with remaining parts taken from reference TRBV18 and TRBJ2-7, reads NAGVMQNPRHLVRRRGQEARLRCSPMKGHSHVYWYRQLPEEGLKFMVYLQKENIIDESGMPKERFSAEFPKEGPSILRIQQVVRGDSAAYFCASSPLPGVYEQYFGPGTRLTVT.

The CDR3, as DNA: TGTGCCAGCAGTTCCCCGGGACAGCTTTATGAAAAACTGTTTTTT. This translates into CASSSPGQLYEKLFF. This chain connects TRBV28 to TRBJ1-4; 7 nucleotides agree with TRBD1. Germline CDR1 is MDHEN and CDR2 is SYDVKM. CDR3 length: 15 amino acids. The V segment lost 4 bases and the J segment 6 bases; nucleotides outside the gene matches: 8. The full variable domain, with the rest looked up from reference TRBV28 and TRBJ1-4, is DVKVTQSSRYLVKRTGEKVFLECVQDMDHENMFWYRQDPGLGLRLIYFSYDVKMKEKGDIPEGYSVSREKKERFSLILESASTNQTSMYLCASSSPGQLYEKLFFGSGTQLSVL.

The V gene is TRBV27, the J gene TRBJ2-1, with TRBD2 identical over 7 bases. The CDR3 has 13 residues. CDR1 is MNHEY and CDR2 is SMNVEV in the germline V gene (reference sequence). Germline trimming cut 4 bases from V and 3 bases from J; bases unmatched to any gene: 0. The CDR3 region has the DNA TGTGCCAGCAGTTGGACTAGCTACAATGAGCAGTTCTTC. This translates into CASSWTSYNEQFF.

The V and J genes are TRBV4-2 and TRBJ2-2; D is perhaps TRBD1 (7 bases). Trimming left V 0 bases short and J 4 bases short, with 18 bases between. The germline V gene encodes CDR1 LGHNA and CDR2 YNFKEQ. This CDR3 is built from 18 residues. The CDR3 sequence is CASSQDRRGTVFTGELFF. The DNA of the CDR3 is TGTGCCAGCAGCCAAGACCGACGGGGGACAGTCTTCACCGGGGAGCTGTTTTTT.

This sequence joins TRBV9 and TRBJ2-5; TRBD2 aligns across 11 bases. Germline CDR1 SGDLS, CDR2 YYNGEE. The CDR3 extends over 16 amino acids. Trimming at V came to 0 bases and at J to 4 bases, leaving 5 bases not matched to a gene. The CDR3 here is CASSVGSGGAIETQYF. The CDR3 DNA follows: TGTGCCAGCAGCGTAGGTAGCGGGGGGGCGATAGAGACCCAGTACTTC.

This clone has just one count. V gene TRBV7-3 combines with J gene TRBJ2-5; 8 bases match TRBD2. The V gene's germline CDR1 is SGHTA and CDR2 FQGTGA. This CDR3 has 15 residues. The trim removed 5 bases at V and 5 bases at J, leaving 10 bases unmatched. The CDR3 bases are TGTGCCAGCAGCCCCGGAGCGGGAGAGTGGGAGACCCAGTACTTC. Residues: CASSPGAGEWETQYF.

The J gene is TRBJ1-6, the V gene TRBV27, with TRBD1 matching over 8 bases. CDR3 length: 14 amino acids. The ends lost 7 bases at V and 12 bases at J; junction bases unmatched: 11. CDR1 is MNHEY, CDR2 SMNVEV, per germline (reference sequence). The CDR3 nucleotides are TGTGCCAGCACCATCCTGACAGGGGTCCAACCCCTCCACTTT. This sequence encodes CASTILTGVQPLHF.

This clone was detected once. The chain recombines TRBV5-6 with TRBJ1-1, with a weak D call TRBD1 (6 bases). V was pared by 3 bases and J by 11 bases, with 17 bases between. Germline CDR1 is SGHDT and CDR2 is YYEEEE. CDR3 length: 13 residues. The CDR3 bases are TGTGCCAGCAGCTCAGACACAGGGTGTTGGGCTTTCTTT. Translating gives CASSSDTGCWAFF.

The chain combines TRBV19 with TRBJ2-1; TRBD2 might be the D (6 bases). Looked up from germline, CDR1 is LNHDA and CDR2 is SQIVND (reference sequence). Between the trimmed V and J ends, which lost 3 bases and 4 bases, there was a span of 13 bases. This CDR3 region has 15 residues. In DNA form, the CDR3 reads TGTGCCAGTAGTATCCTCGCGGGGATGTACAATGAGCAGTTCTTC. Its protein product is CASSILAGMYNEQFF.

The sample holds a few counts of this clone. The V call is TRBV5-1, the J call TRBJ2-5; maybe TRBD2 (5 bases). CDR1 is SGHRS, CDR2 YFSETQ, per germline. The germline V and J ends were trimmed by 0 bases and 2 bases, with 11 bases remaining between them. The CDR3 totals 15 residues. The CDR3 DNA reads TGCGCCAGCAGCTTGGTCGGGAAAAATCAAGAGACCCAGTACTTC. Protein sequence: CASSLVGKNQETQYF.

The rearrangement uses TRBV6-1 and TRBJ1-5; D is possibly TRBD1 (6 bases). V shed 10 bases and J shed 7 bases, with 20 bases lying between them. Germline values: CDR1 MNHNS, CDR2 SASEGT. CDR3 length equals 14 residues. The DNA of the CDR3 is TGTGCCATCCTACAGGGAGGGTTTAACCAGCCCCAGCATTTT. Translation gives CAILQGGFNQPQHF.

The chain carries TRBV28 and TRBJ2-1; D is perhaps TRBD2 (10 bases). The CDR3 sequence is 22 residues long. V was clipped by 7 bases and J by 0 bases, with 34 bases between them. Germline lookup yields CDR1 MDHEN and CDR2 SYDVKM. The CDR3 reads CASKPGQGSMTSGPRSYNEQFF. The CDR3 nucleotides read TGTGCCAGCAAACCGGGACAGGGAAGCATGACTAGCGGGCCGCGCTCCTACAATGAGCAGTTCTTC.

DNA for the CDR3: TGTGCCAGCAGTCCAGGGACAGGTCTGTTCACTGAAGCTTTCTTT. It specifies CASSPGTGLFTEAFF. V is TRBV28 and J is TRBJ1-1; 8 bases fit TRBD1. CDR1 is MDHEN, CDR2 SYDVKM, per germline. The CDR3 sequence is 15 residues long. J was trimmed by 4 bases and V by 5 bases; bases with no gene match: 9.

J is TRBJ1-1 and V is TRBV19; D perhaps matches TRBD1 (5 bases). Trimming removed 9 bases at V and 0 bases at J, with 11 bases between. The CDR3 runs to 13 residues. Germline V gene sequence: CDR1 LNHDA, CDR2 SQIVND (reference sequence). The CDR3 nucleotides are TGTGCCAGCCAACGACAGTTGAACACTGAAGCTTTCTTT. The encoded protein is CASQRQLNTEAFF.

The chain couples TRBV5-6 to TRBJ1-5, with TRBD1 matching 8 bases. Germline CDR1 and CDR2: SGHDT and YYEEEE. V lost 3 bases to trimming and J lost 9 bases; unmatched junction nucleotides: 8. The CDR3 extends over 14 amino acids. CDR3 coding DNA: TGTGCCAGCAGCTCGGGACAGGCTTTGAGGCCCCAGCATTTT. Amino acids: CASSSGQALRPQHF. The whole variable domain, remainder taken from reference TRBV5-6 and TRBJ1-5, is DAGVTQSPTHLIKTRGQQVTLRCSPKSGHDTVSWYQQALGQGPQFIFQYYEEEERQRGNFPDRFSGHQFPNYSSELNVNALLLGDSALYLCASSSGQALRPQHFGDGTRLSIL.

The J gene is TRBJ2-2, the V gene TRBV29-1; TRBD1 matches at 8 bases. V trimming: 6 bases; J trimming: 0 bases; junction bases outside the gene matches: 6. The CDR3 runs 15 residues. Germline CDR1 SQVTM, CDR2 ANQGSEA. CDR3: CSVRGGQANTGELFF. DNA for the CDR3: TGCAGCGTCCGTGGGGGACAGGCGAACACCGGGGAGCTGTTTTTT.

The chain joins TRBV27 to TRBJ1-1, with D possibly matching TRBD1 (6 bases). V dropped 3 bases and J dropped 3 bases, with 11 bases sitting between them. Germline V lookup: CDR1 MNHEY, CDR2 SMNVEV (reference sequence). This CDR3 spans 14 amino acids. The CDR3 sequence: CASSFRDKYTEAFF. The CDR3 DNA sequence: TGTGCCAGCAGTTTCCGGGACAAGTACACTGAAGCTTTCTTT.

V gene TRBV27 combines with J gene TRBJ2-1, with D unclear. The CDR3 runs to 14 residues. V dropped 8 bases and J dropped 0 bases, with 11 bases sitting between them. Germline-derived CDR1 and CDR2 are MNHEY and SMNVEV (reference sequence). As DNA, the CDR3 is TGTGCCAGCGGTATATCTAGCTCCTACAATGAGCAGTTCTTC. It specifies CASGISSSYNEQFF.